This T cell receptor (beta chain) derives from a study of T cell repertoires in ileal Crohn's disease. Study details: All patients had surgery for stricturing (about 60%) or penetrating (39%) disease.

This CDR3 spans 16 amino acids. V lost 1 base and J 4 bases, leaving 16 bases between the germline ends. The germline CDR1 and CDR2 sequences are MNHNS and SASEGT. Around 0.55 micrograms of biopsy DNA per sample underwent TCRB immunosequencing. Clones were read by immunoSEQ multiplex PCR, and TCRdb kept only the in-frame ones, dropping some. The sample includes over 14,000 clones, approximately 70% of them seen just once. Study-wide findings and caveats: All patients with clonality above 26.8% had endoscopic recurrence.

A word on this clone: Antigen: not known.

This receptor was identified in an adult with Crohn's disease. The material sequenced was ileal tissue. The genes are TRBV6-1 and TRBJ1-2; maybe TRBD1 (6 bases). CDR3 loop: CASSEVIGGGGYGYTF. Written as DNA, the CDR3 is TGTGCCAGCAGTGAAGTTATAGGTGGAGGGGGCTATGGCTACACCTTC.